A single sample is the source of the 23 T cell receptor beta chains below, sequenced in a study of cytomegalovirus exposure and HLA in healthy donors. It was with 60 Vbeta and 13 Jbeta primers that the PCR ran. Assay: immunoSEQ multiplex PCR; the TCRdb copy retains only in-frame clones and omits some. The table has over 110,000 clones, roughly four fifths seen once. The material sequenced was PBMCs. All receptors come from a male donor in good health and CMV-seronegative.

This clone appeared a single time. This sequence joins TRBV7-6 and TRBJ2-1; no firm D call. Looked up from germline, CDR1 is SGHVS and CDR2 is FNYEAQ. The CDR3 length is 14 residues. Deletions cut 1 base from V and 4 bases from J, with 8 bases between. The CDR3 loop reads CASSLVERYNEQFF. The CDR3 DNA follows: TGTGCCAGCAGCTTAGTAGAACGGTACAATGAGCAGTTCTTC. Full variable domain (remainder filled in from reference TRBV7-6 and TRBJ2-1): GAGVSQSPRYKVTKRGQDVALRCDPISGHVSLYWYRQALGQGPEFLTYFNYEAQQDKSGLPNDRFSAERPEGSISTLTIQRTEQRDSAMYRCASSLVERYNEQFFGPGTRLTVL.

A few counts support this clone. The rearrangement joins TRBV5-1 to TRBJ2-1; no clear D. V dropped 0 bases and J dropped 0 bases, with 13 bases sitting between them. CDR1 is SGHRS and CDR2 is YFSETQ in the germline V gene. This CDR3 is 17 amino acids long. The CDR3 sequence: CASSLVLTPSSYNEQFF. CDR3 DNA: TGCGCCAGCAGCTTGGTATTAACGCCGAGCTCCTACAATGAGCAGTTCTTC.

The rearrangement links TRBV7-9 to TRBJ2-3, with D possibly TRBD2 on 5 matching bases. Trimming stripped 3 bases from V and 1 base from J, with 8 bases between. The CDR3 runs 14 residues. Germline CDR1 SEHNR, CDR2 FQNEAQ (reference sequence). DNA for the CDR3: TGTGCCAGCAGCTTCGCCGGGGGCACAGATACGCAGTATTTT. Translation: CASSFAGGTDTQYF.

The gene calls are TRBV7-9 and TRBJ2-7; 12 nucleotides align to TRBD2. The CDR3 spans 17 residues. The germline V gene has CDR1 SEHNR and CDR2 FQNEAQ (reference sequence). After removal of 5 bases from V and 4 bases from J, the junction contained 12 bases not matched to a gene. Here the CDR3 reads CASSLPSGRAALYEQYF. As DNA, the CDR3 is TGTGCCAGCAGCCTACCTAGCGGGAGGGCAGCGCTATACGAGCAGTACTTC. Supplemented by reference TRBV7-9 and TRBJ2-7, the full variable domain reads DTGVSQNPRHKITKRGQNVTFRCDPISEHNRLYWYRQTLGQGPEFLTYFQNEAQLEKSRLLSDRFSAERPKGSFSTLEIQRTEQGDSAMYLCASSLPSGRAALYEQYFGPGTRLTVT.

The chain has TRBV10-3 and TRBJ2-4; tentative D call: TRBD2 (6 bases). The CDR3 length is 15 residues. V was clipped by 0 bases and J by 5 bases, with 11 bases between them. Germline CDR1 and CDR2: ENHRY and SYGVKD. For the CDR3, the DNA is TGTGCCATCAGTGAGTCATCGGGACTCGAAAACATTCAGTACTTC. Translating gives CAISESSGLENIQYF.

J is TRBJ2-7 and V is TRBV19; perhaps TRBD2 as D (6 bases). Between the trimmed V and J ends, which lost 7 bases and 3 bases, there was a span of 19 bases. Germline V gene data show CDR1 as LNHDA and CDR2 as SQIVND (reference sequence). This CDR3 spans 15 amino acids. The CDR3 sequence is CASTFGSGTHYEQYF. The DNA for the CDR3 is TGTGCCAGTACCTTCGGGAGCGGTACACACTACGAGCAGTACTTC.

About this clone itself: A junction end diverges from the germline sequence, so it may reflect a read error. CDR3 sequence: CASSFAAGDKKVF. As DNA, the CDR3 is TGTGCCAGCAGCTTTGCAGCGGGCGACAAGAAGGTCTTC. The chain is built from TRBV7-2 and TRBJ2-1; TRBD2 is a possible D gene (6 bases). Germline values: CDR1 SGHTA, CDR2 FQGNSA. The CDR3 totals 13 residues.

This chain uses TRBV29-1 with TRBJ2-1; 7 bases agree with TRBD1. The CDR3 covers 13 residues. Trimming took 7 bases from V and 8 from J; bases not matched to a gene: 11. Per germline, CDR1 SQVTM and CDR2 ANQGSEA. The CDR3 sequence: CSEDRERQDEQFF. CDR3 in DNA: TGCAGCGAAGACAGGGAACGCCAGGATGAGCAGTTCTTC.

V and J are TRBV7-3 and TRBJ2-3; 7 nucleotides align to TRBD2. This CDR3 is 14 amino acids long. The V and J ends lost 5 bases and 2 bases, in that order; junction bases with no gene match: 4. CDR1 SGHTA and CDR2 FQGTGA come from the germline V gene. The CDR3 region has the DNA TGTGCCAGCAGCGTCGGGACTACCACAGATACGCAGTATTTT. Translation: CASSVGTTTDTQYF.

The gene calls are TRBV7-9 and TRBJ1-2, with 9 bases fitting TRBD1. Germline CDR1 is SEHNR and CDR2 is FQNEAQ (reference sequence). V shed 6 bases, J shed 6 bases, and the junction held 11 bases outside the gene matches. This CDR3 is 15 amino acids long. The CDR3 region is CASSQIPTGGHGYTF. Here the CDR3 DNA reads TGTGCCAGCAGTCAGATCCCGACAGGGGGACATGGCTACACCTTC.

The chain is built from TRBV18 and TRBJ1-1; TRBD1 might be the D (5 bases). CDR1 and CDR2 from the germline V gene are KGHSH and LQKENI. V was cut by 3 bases and J by 4 bases, with 9 bases left in between. This CDR3 has 13 residues. In DNA, the CDR3 is TGTGCCAGCTCACCTGGGGGGAGCACTGAAGCTTTCTTT. Protein sequence: CASSPGGSTEAFF.

Judged by abundance, this clone is medium-sized. The CDR3 coding sequence is TGTGCCAGCAGCGCCCTGCGGGGGGCCGACTATAATTCACCCCTCCACTTT. The encoded protein is CASSALRGADYNSPLHF. This chain uses TRBV13 with TRBJ1-6, with D tentatively TRBD1 (6 bases). CDR1 is PRHDT and CDR2 is FYEKMQ in the germline V gene (reference sequence). The CDR3 extends over 17 amino acids. Trimming took off 5 bases at V and 3 bases at J, with 17 bases between the two ends.

The CDR3 DNA follows: TGTGCCAGCAGTTACTCGGGGCAGGGGCCCTACGAGCAGTACTTC. This translates into CASSYSGQGPYEQYF. The chain recombines TRBV6-5 with TRBJ2-7; tentative D call: TRBD1 (6 bases). V was trimmed by 0 bases and J by 2 bases, leaving 11 bases between them. CDR1 and CDR2 (germline): MNHEY, SVGAGI. CDR3 length: 15 amino acids.

This rearrangement joins TRBV27 to TRBJ2-1; D remains ambiguous. Germline values: CDR1 MNHEY, CDR2 SMNVEV (reference sequence). This CDR3 is 13 amino acids long. Trimming took 6 bases from V and 6 from J, leaving 12 bases between them. The CDR3 DNA reads as TGTGCCAGCAGCTTTGGAGTGGGCAATGAGCAGTTCTTC. This codes for CASSFGVGNEQFF.

This clone appeared once. V gene TRBV6-6 combines with J gene TRBJ2-7, with TRBD1 as a possible D gene (6 bases). The CDR3 runs to 13 residues. CDR1 MNHNY and CDR2 SVGAGI come from the germline V gene (reference sequence). V was shortened by 7 bases and J by 3 bases, with 13 bases between the two germline ends. CDR3 sequence (DNA): TGTGCCAGCAATAGGGACATCAACTACGAGCAGTACTTC. Translated: CASNRDINYEQYF.

The rearrangement uses TRBV4-3 and TRBJ2-7, with TRBD2 matching over 14 bases. V was pared by 4 bases and J by 4 bases, with 6 bases of the junction left unmatched. The germline V gene has CDR1 LGHNA and CDR2 YSLEER. The length of the CDR3 is 16 residues. CDR3 DNA: TGCGCCAGCAGCCCCGGACTAGCGGGAGGAGGGTACGAGCAGTACTTC. Translating gives CASSPGLAGGGYEQYF.

In this sample, this clone turned up once. The V and J genes are TRBV27 and TRBJ2-5; possibly TRBD1 for D (5 bases). The J call may be faulty, since TRBJ2-7 better matches the DNA end. The germline CDR1 and CDR2 sequences are MNHEY and SMNVEV (reference sequence). This CDR3 region has 13 residues. The CDR3: CASSLTDGNEQYF. The CDR3 bases are TGTGCCAGCTCATTGACAGATGGAAACGAGCAGTACTTC.

The count of this clone is one. The CDR3 region has the DNA TGTGCCAGCAGCTTAGTTCCAGGGTATGTAACCTACGAGCAGTACTTC. It yields the protein CASSLVPGYVTYEQYF. The chain couples TRBV11-2 to TRBJ2-7; tentatively, D is TRBD1 (5 bases). V was shortened by 1 base and J by 2 bases, with 15 bases between the two germline ends. CDR1 and CDR2 (germline): SGHAT, FQNNGV. The CDR3 has 16 residues.

This clone was observed once. The CDR3 sequence is CASSLEPGQGYNEQFF. DNA of the CDR3: TGTGCCAGCAGCTTGGAACCGGGACAGGGGTACAATGAGCAGTTCTTC. This chain uses TRBV5-6 with TRBJ2-1; 10 bases map to TRBD1. Germline-derived CDR1 and CDR2 are SGHDT and YYEEEE. Trimming took 0 bases from V and 4 from J; bases not matched to a gene: 4. CDR3 length: 16 amino acids.

The count of this clone is one. V is TRBV1 and J is TRBJ2-1; the listed D gene, TRBD2, was not tested against the DNA. TRBV1 is flagged as a pseudogene. The CDR3 is made up of 18 amino acids. The CDR3 DNA is TGCACCAGCAGCCAAGATCCCACTAGCGGGAGATCTTACAATGAGCAGTTCTTC. Amino acid sequence: CTSSQDPTSGRSYNEQFF.

V usage is TRBV2 and J usage is TRBJ2-1, with 9 bases fitting TRBD2. The germline gives CDR1 SNHLY, CDR2 FYNNEI. With 8 bases clipped from V and 1 base from J, the junction kept 12 bases outside the gene matches. The CDR3 loop spans 17 amino acids. As DNA, the CDR3 is TGTGCCAGCCTCGATGATAGCGGGAGAAGGTCCTACAATGAGCAGTTCTTC. Amino acid sequence: CASLDDSGRRSYNEQFF.

This clone came up a few times. The gene calls are TRBV6-4 and TRBJ2-3, with D possibly TRBD2 on 6 matching bases. The CDR3 is made up of 16 amino acids. V lost 0 bases, J lost 2 bases, and 12 bases lay in between. Looked up from germline, CDR1 is MRHNA and CDR2 is SNTAGT. The CDR3 DNA sequence: TGTGCCAGCAGTGACTCTTTTTCGGGGGACACAGATACGCAGTATTTT. It specifies CASSDSFSGDTDTQYF.

In its sample, this clone was seen once. The V gene is TRBV28, the J gene TRBJ2-7; 11 positions agree with TRBD2. CDR3 length: 14 amino acids. V was clipped by 6 bases and J by 3 bases; unmatched bases: 4. Germline loops: CDR1 MDHEN, CDR2 SYDVKM. CDR3 amino acids: CASSPGTSGYEQYF. The DNA of the CDR3 is TGTGCCAGCAGCCCGGGGACTAGCGGCTACGAGCAGTACTTC.